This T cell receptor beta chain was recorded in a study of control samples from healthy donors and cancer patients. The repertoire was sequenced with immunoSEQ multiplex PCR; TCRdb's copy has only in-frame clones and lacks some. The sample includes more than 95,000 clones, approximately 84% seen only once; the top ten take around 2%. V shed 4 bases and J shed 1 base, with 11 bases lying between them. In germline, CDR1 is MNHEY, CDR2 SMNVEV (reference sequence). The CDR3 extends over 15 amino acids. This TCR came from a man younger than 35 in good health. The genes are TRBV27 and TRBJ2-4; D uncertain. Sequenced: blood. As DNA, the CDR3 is TGTGCCAGCAGTTCAGCTACCCCGGCCAAAAACATTCAGTACTTC. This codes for CASSSATPAKNIQYF.